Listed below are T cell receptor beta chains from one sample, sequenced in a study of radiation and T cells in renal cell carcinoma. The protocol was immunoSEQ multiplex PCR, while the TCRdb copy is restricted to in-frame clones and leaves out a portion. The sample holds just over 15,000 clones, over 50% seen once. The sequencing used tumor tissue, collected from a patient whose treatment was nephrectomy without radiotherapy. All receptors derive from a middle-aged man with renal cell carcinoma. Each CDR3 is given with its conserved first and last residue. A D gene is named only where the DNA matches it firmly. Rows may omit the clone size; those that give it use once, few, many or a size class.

CDR3: CASSLAPGVSYEQYF; DNA: TGTGCCAGCAGCTTAGCTCCGGGAGTCTCCTACGAGCAGTACTTC; size: -; D: -; J: TRBJ2-7; V: TRBV7-2
CDR3: CASSYGGQGSVQYF; DNA: TGTGCCAGCAGTTACGGGGGACAGGGGAGTGTGCAGTACTTC; size: -; D: TRBD1; J: TRBJ2-7; V: TRBV6-5
CDR3: CASSLARVAGNTIYF; DNA: TGTGCCAGCAGCTTAGCCAGGGTAGCCGGAAACACCATATATTTT; size: -; D: -; J: TRBJ1-3; V: TRBV7-2
CDR3: CASTGGANTEAFF; DNA: TGTGCCTCAACCGGGGGGGCGAACACTGAAGCTTTCTTT; size: -; D: -; J: TRBJ1-1; V: TRBV30
CDR3: CASSPQGSNSPLHF; DNA: TGTGCCAGCTCACCACAGGGGTCCAATTCACCCCTCCACTTT; size: few; D: -; J: TRBJ1-6; V: TRBV18
CDR3: CASSQGLDPFYEQYF; DNA: TGTGCCAGCAGCCAAGGACTAGACCCATTCTACGAGCAGTACTTC; size: once; D: -; J: TRBJ2-7; V: TRBV4-2
CDR3: CASSEFGGRGEQYF; DNA: TGTGCCAGCAGTGAATTCGGGGGAAGGGGCGAGCAGTACTTC; size: -; D: -; J: TRBJ2-7; V: TRBV6-1
CDR3: CASSLGGVDTEAFF; DNA: TGTGCCAGCAGCTTGGGGGGGGTCGACACTGAAGCTTTCTTT; size: few; D: -; J: TRBJ1-1; V: TRBV5-4
CDR3: CASSFPRGGGTQMYEQYF; DNA: TGCGCCAGCAGCTTTCCCCGGGGAGGGGGCACCCAGATGTACGAGCAGTACTTC; size: -; D: -; J: TRBJ2-7; V: TRBV5-1
CDR3: CASRVRRGPYEQYF; DNA: TGTGCCAGCAGGGTCCGGAGAGGCCCATACGAGCAGTACTTC; size: few; D: -; J: TRBJ2-7; V: TRBV28
CDR3: CASSPISSYEQYF; DNA: TGTGCCAGCAGCCCAATCTCCTCTTACGAGCAGTACTTC; size: -; D: -; J: TRBJ2-7; V: TRBV7-9
CDR3: CSVGQNTEAFF; DNA: TGCAGTGTCGGTCAAAACACTGAAGCTTTCTTT; size: -; D: -; J: TRBJ1-1; V: TRBV20-1
CDR3: CASSPRETTEAFF; DNA: TGTGCCAGCAGCCCCCGGGAGACCACTGAAGCTTTCTTT; size: -; D: -; J: TRBJ1-1; V: TRBV9
CDR3: CASSLDRAPHGYTF; DNA: TGTGCCAGCAGTTTAGACAGGGCCCCCCATGGCTACACCTTC; size: few; D: TRBD1; J: TRBJ1-2; V: TRBV27
CDR3: CASTEAGDYEQYF; DNA: TGTGCCAGCACCGAAGCGGGGGACTACGAGCAGTACTTC; size: -; D: TRBD2; J: TRBJ2-7; V: TRBV28
CDR3: CASSFSENTEAFF; DNA: TGTGCCAGCAGCTTTTCAGAGAACACTGAAGCTTTCTTT; size: few; D: -; J: TRBJ1-1; V: TRBV11-2
CDR3: CAIGPGGVYEQYF; DNA: TGTGCCATCGGGCCTGGGGGAGTCTACGAGCAGTACTTC; size: -; D: -; J: TRBJ2-7; V: TRBV10-3
CDR3: CAWSVSGVDEQFF; DNA: TGTGCCTGGAGTGTAAGCGGGGTTGATGAGCAGTTCTTC; size: medium-sized; D: TRBD2; J: TRBJ2-1; V: TRBV30
CDR3: CASSLMGQYGEQFF; DNA: TGTGCCAGCAGCTTAATGGGGCAGTACGGGGAGCAGTTCTTC; size: medium-sized; D: -; J: TRBJ2-1; V: TRBV7-3
CDR3: CASSPSRDRTEAFF; DNA: TGTGCCAGCAGCCCGTCGAGGGACAGGACTGAAGCTTTCTTT; size: -; D: TRBD1; J: TRBJ1-1; V: TRBV11-3
CDR3: CASNPVRTGGSGELFF; DNA: TGTGCCAGCAACCCCGTCCGGACAGGGGGTTCCGGGGAGCTGTTTTTT; size: -; D: TRBD1; J: TRBJ2-2; V: TRBV7-9
CDR3: CASSVNSAGRLFF; DNA: TGTGCCAGCAGCGTAAACTCGGCAGGAAGACTGTTTTTT; size: -; D: -; J: TRBJ1-4; V: TRBV9
CDR3: CATSRAAVNEQFF; DNA: TGTGCCACCAGCAGAGCCGCCGTGAATGAGCAGTTCTTC; size: -; D: -; J: TRBJ2-1; V: TRBV15
CDR3: CASRPTGSYEQYF; DNA: TGCGCCAGCAGACCGACGGGGTCCTACGAGCAGTACTTC; size: -; D: -; J: TRBJ2-7; V: TRBV5-1
CDR3: CASSATGANSYEQYF; DNA: TGTGCCAGCAGCGCGACAGGGGCAAACTCCTACGAGCAGTACTTC; size: -; D: TRBD1; J: TRBJ2-7; V: TRBV9
CDR3: CASSLDRDSGNTIYF; DNA: TGTGCCAGCAGCTTAGACCGGGACAGTGGAAACACCATATATTTT; size: -; D: TRBD1; J: TRBJ1-3; V: TRBV7-2
CDR3: CASSLKRGGGETQYF; DNA: TGTGCCAGCAGCTTGAAGAGAGGGGGAGGCGAGACCCAGTACTTC; size: few; D: -; J: TRBJ2-5; V: TRBV5-4
CDR3: CASSEVSNEKLFF; DNA: TGTGCCAGCAGTGAAGTTTCTAATGAAAAACTGTTTTTT; size: -; D: -; J: TRBJ1-4; V: TRBV6-1
CDR3: CASSLLGGEDYGYTF; DNA: TGTGCCAGCAGCTTACTTGGAGGGGAGGACTATGGCTACACCTTC; size: -; D: -; J: TRBJ1-2; V: TRBV7-9
CDR3: CASSSRTVANYGYTF; DNA: TGTGCCAGCAGTTCTAGGACGGTAGCTAACTATGGCTACACCTTC; size: -; D: -; J: TRBJ1-2; V: TRBV6-6
CDR3: CAWSQIAGGQSETQYF; DNA: TGTGCCTGGAGTCAAATAGCGGGGGGGCAGTCAGAGACCCAGTACTTC; size: -; D: TRBD2; J: TRBJ2-5; V: TRBV30
CDR3: CASRGDSLGSTDTQYF; DNA: TGCGCCAGCAGAGGGGACTCACTGGGTAGCACAGATACGCAGTATTTT; size: -; D: -; J: TRBJ2-3; V: TRBV10-1
CDR3: CATSSPGTGGTEAFF; DNA: TGTGCCACCAGCAGTCCCGGGACAGGGGGGACTGAAGCTTTCTTT; size: -; D: TRBD1; J: TRBJ1-1; V: TRBV15
CDR3: CASSFRGLNQPQHF; DNA: TGTGCCAGCAGCTTCAGGGGCCTCAATCAGCCCCAGCATTTT; size: -; D: -; J: TRBJ1-5; V: TRBV7-6
CDR3: CASSVLREEDEQFF; DNA: TGTGCCAGCAGCGTATTGAGAGAGGAGGATGAGCAGTTCTTC; size: -; D: -; J: TRBJ2-1; V: TRBV9
CDR3: CASSLGQYEQYF; DNA: TGTGCCAGCAGCCTCGGGCAGTACGAGCAGTACTTC; size: -; D: -; J: TRBJ2-7; V: TRBV13